The 26 T cell receptor beta chains given below trace back to one sample, sequenced in a study of shared T cell receptors in the human thymus. The repertoire was sequenced with immunoSEQ multiplex PCR; TCRdb's copy has only in-frame clones and lacks some. The sample holds about 380,000 clones, 95% seen once. Sequenced sample: thymocytes. Receptors were obtained from a human donor.

The rearrangement uses TRBV27 and TRBJ2-3, with a tentative D call TRBD2 (5 bases). Trimming removed 2 bases at V and 9 bases at J, with 12 bases between. CDR3 length equals 13 residues. Germline values: CDR1 MNHEY, CDR2 SMNVEV (reference sequence). The DNA of the CDR3 is TGTGCCAGCAGTTTACCCTGGACTGGGACGCAGTATTTT. This codes for CASSLPWTGTQYF.

The chain has TRBV7-9 and TRBJ1-2; D remains ambiguous. The V gene's germline CDR1 is SEHNR and CDR2 FQNEAQ (reference sequence). Trimming left V 5 bases short and J 2 bases short, with 12 bases between. The CDR3 sequence is 14 residues long. The DNA of the CDR3 is TGTGCCAGCAGCCCCGGACGGTCGAACTATGGCTACACCTTC. Translating gives CASSPGRSNYGYTF.

The chain links TRBV27 to TRBJ2-1; 14 bases fit TRBD2. Germline V CDR1 and CDR2: MNHEY, SMNVEV (reference sequence). Unmatched junction bases numbered 7, after V lost 5 bases and J lost 7 bases. The CDR3 loop spans 16 amino acids. The CDR3 region is CASSPGGLAGANEQFF. CDR3 nucleotides: TGTGCCAGCAGTCCGGGGGGACTAGCGGGAGCAAATGAGCAGTTCTTC.

The rearrangement uses TRBV5-1 and TRBJ2-7; D remains ambiguous. The germline CDR1 and CDR2 sequences are SGHRS and YFSETQ. CDR3 length equals 13 residues. Between the trimmed V and J ends, which lost 3 bases and 6 bases, there was a span of 13 bases. The CDR3 region is CASSSDKGGEQYF. CDR3 bases: TGCGCCAGCAGCTCTGACAAGGGTGGCGAGCAGTACTTC.

This clone was counted only a few times. This chain joins TRBV4-3 and TRBJ2-7; 13 bases align to TRBD2. The CDR3 is 16 amino acids. V lost 4 bases to trimming and J lost 3 bases; unmatched junction nucleotides: 6. Germline V gene lookup returns CDR1 LGHNA and CDR2 YSLEER. This CDR3 is CASSLWTSGRIYEQYF. The CDR3 DNA reads TGCGCCAGCAGCCTGTGGACTAGCGGGAGAATCTACGAGCAGTACTTC.

This sequence joins TRBV28 and TRBJ1-3; TRBD1 matches 10 bases. The CDR3 totals 19 residues. CDR1 is MDHEN, CDR2 SYDVKM, per germline. Losses at the gene ends were 4 bases for V and 1 base for J; bases not matched to a gene: 13. The CDR3 loop reads CASSSVSPGQGSSGNTIYF. The CDR3 DNA sequence: TGTGCCAGCAGTTCGGTGAGCCCGGGACAGGGGTCATCTGGAAACACCATATATTTT.

This chain connects TRBV7-9 to TRBJ2-7; no firm D call. With 0 bases removed from V and 5 bases from J, the gap between germline ends came to 8 bases. Germline V gene sequence: CDR1 SEHNR, CDR2 FQNEAQ (reference sequence). The CDR3 is 13 amino acids. The chain's CDR3 is CASSLAEPNEQYF. CDR3 DNA: TGTGCCAGCAGCTTAGCGGAACCTAACGAGCAGTACTTC.

V is TRBV7-9 and J is TRBJ2-5, with D tentatively TRBD2 (6 bases). CDR1 and CDR2 (germline): SEHNR, FQNEAQ (reference sequence). This CDR3 is built from 16 residues. The V end was cut by 4 bases, the J end by 5 bases, with 20 bases between. Here the CDR3 reads CASSSPGLSPGETQYF. CDR3 nucleotides: TGTGCCAGCAGCTCGCCGGGACTTTCCCCTGGGGAGACCCAGTACTTC.

This rearrangement joins TRBV15 to TRBJ2-2, with D tentatively TRBD2 (5 bases). The germline V gene encodes CDR1 LNHNV and CDR2 YYDKDF (reference sequence). The CDR3 has 15 amino acids. Trimming stripped 5 bases from V and 7 bases from J, with 17 bases between. CDR3 region: CATSSVTGTGGELFF. The CDR3 nucleotides are TGTGCCACCAGCTCGGTGACGGGAACGGGCGGGGAGCTGTTTTTT.

This chain connects TRBV7-4 to TRBJ1-2; D unclear. Per the germline V gene, CDR1 is SGHVT and CDR2 is SQSDAQ. The CDR3 runs 15 residues. The germline V and J ends were trimmed by 4 bases and 4 bases, with 16 bases remaining between them. The CDR3 region has the DNA TGTGCCAGCAGCTCCAGCCCGGATGGGGTCTATGGCTACACCTTC. It encodes CASSSSPDGVYGYTF. Full variable domain (missing parts from reference TRBV7-4 and TRBJ1-2): GAGVSQSPRYKVAKRGRDVALRCDSISGHVTLYWYRQTLGQGSEVLTYSQSDAQRDKSGRPSGRFSAERPERSVSTLKIQRTEQGDSAVYLCASSSSPDGVYGYTFGSGTRLTVV.

This clone was seen once. The chain recombines TRBV7-2 with TRBJ2-3, with 11 bases that match TRBD2. V gave up 1 base and J gave up 6 bases; unmatched junction bases: 3. Germline CDR1 is SGHTA and CDR2 is FQGNSA. The CDR3 is 15 amino acids. CDR3 sequence reads: CASSLVAGGTDTQYF. In nucleotides, the CDR3 is TGTGCCAGCAGCTTAGTAGCGGGAGGGACCGATACGCAGTATTTT. The full variable domain, completed using reference TRBV7-2 and TRBJ2-3, is GAGVSQSPSNKVTEKGKDVELRCDPISGHTALYWYRQSLGQGLEFLIYFQGNSAPDKSGLPSDRFSAERTGGSVSTLTIQRTQQEDSAVYLCASSLVAGGTDTQYFGPGTRLTVL.

The chain has TRBV5-1 and TRBJ2-3; D might be TRBD2 (6 bases). This CDR3 has 15 residues. The germline V gene has CDR1 SGHRS and CDR2 YFSETQ. Trimming removed 3 bases from V and 2 bases from J, with 13 bases in between. CDR3: CASSSGGTLTDTQYF. The CDR3 region has the DNA TGCGCCAGCAGCTCCGGAGGGACCCTCACAGATACGCAGTATTTT.

The chain has TRBV11-3 and TRBJ2-5; 8 nucleotides align to TRBD1. Germline V CDR1 and CDR2: SGHNT, YENEEA. V shed 3 bases and J 3 bases; nucleotides not matched to a gene: 0. The length of the CDR3 is 13 residues. Here the CDR3 DNA reads TGTGCCAGCAGCTTGACAGGGGAAGAGACCCAGTACTTC. The encoded protein is CASSLTGEETQYF. The full variable domain, completed using reference TRBV11-3 and TRBJ2-5, is EAGVVQSPRYKIIEKKQPVAFWCNPISGHNTLYWYLQNLGQGPELLIRYENEEAVDDSQLPKDRFSAERLKGVDSTLKIQPAELGDSAVYLCASSLTGEETQYFGPGTRLLVL.

This chain uses TRBV19 with TRBJ2-1, with 9 bases fitting TRBD1. Germline V lookup: CDR1 LNHDA, CDR2 SQIVND (reference sequence). The CDR3 spans 17 residues. Losses at the gene ends were 4 bases for V and 7 bases for J; bases not matched to a gene: 14. The DNA of the CDR3 is TGTGCCAGTAGTACGGAACCCCGGACAGGGGTTTGGAATGAGCAGTTCTTC. Encoded protein: CASSTEPRTGVWNEQFF. Together with reference TRBV19 and TRBJ2-1, the CDR3 gives the full variable domain: DGGITQSPKYLFRKEGQNVTLSCEQNLNHDAMYWYRQDPGQGLRLIYYSQIVNDFQKGDIAEGYSVSREKKESFPLTVTSAQKNPTAFYLCASSTEPRTGVWNEQFFGPGTRLTVL.

This clone appeared once. The chain recombines TRBV10-2 with TRBJ1-2; the D gene is possibly TRBD1 (6 bases). Germline-derived CDR1 and CDR2 are WSHSY and SAAADI. This CDR3 has 18 amino acids. Trimming left V 9 bases short and J 7 bases short, with 33 bases between. As DNA, the CDR3 is TGCGCCAGTGCTCAACACGGGCGGACAGTAGGGGGGGCCTTTGGCTACACCTTC. It codes for CASAQHGRTVGGAFGYTF.

This chain connects TRBV18 to TRBJ1-1; D is possibly TRBD1 (6 bases). The germline CDR1 and CDR2 sequences are KGHSH and LQKENI. This CDR3 is 17 amino acids long. V was clipped by 3 bases and J by 2 bases, with 19 bases between them. For the CDR3, the DNA is TGTGCCAGCTCACCGTCCTGTAGGGGGTACTCTAACACTGAAGCTTTCTTT. Protein product: CASSPSCRGYSNTEAFF. The full variable domain, rest sourced from reference TRBV18 and TRBJ1-1, is NAGVMQNPRHLVRRRGQEARLRCSPMKGHSHVYWYRQLPEEGLKFMVYLQKENIIDESGMPKERFSAEFPKEGPSILRIQQVVRGDSAAYFCASSPSCRGYSNTEAFFGQGTRLTVV.

The V call is TRBV28, the J call TRBJ1-4, with 12 bases identical to TRBD1. V was clipped by 3 bases and J by 0 bases; unmatched bases: 14. The V gene's germline CDR1 is MDHEN and CDR2 SYDVKM. The CDR3 contains 21 residues. The CDR3 is CASSFIARDRGRQATNEKLFF. CDR3 DNA: TGTGCCAGCAGTTTTATAGCAAGGGACAGGGGGCGCCAAGCAACTAATGAAAAACTGTTTTTT.

A word on this clone: Compared with germline, one end of the junction differs, possibly owing to a read error. This chain joins TRBV11-2 and TRBJ1-1, with 7 bases aligning to TRBD1. Germline assignment: CDR1 SGHAT and CDR2 FQNNGV. The CDR3 runs to 11 residues. CDR3 loop: CASSSLDRPTF. In DNA form, the CDR3 reads TGTGCCAGCAGCTCCCTGGACAGGCCCACCTTT.

The V gene is TRBV5-4, the J gene TRBJ2-1; 7 bases are a match to TRBD2. Germline CDR1 SGHNT, CDR2 YYREEE (reference sequence). The V segment lost 0 bases and the J segment 7 bases; nucleotides outside the gene matches: 4. The length of the CDR3 is 14 residues. CDR3 sequence: CASSLAASGNEQFF. The DNA of the CDR3 is TGTGCCAGCAGCTTGGCGGCTAGCGGTAATGAGCAGTTCTTC.

V usage is TRBV27 and J usage is TRBJ2-5, with D unresolved. The CDR3 runs 15 residues. The V and J ends lost 6 bases and 2 bases respectively, with 16 bases between them. Germline CDR1 and CDR2: MNHEY and SMNVEV (reference sequence). The chain's CDR3 is CASREPGPHQETQYF. The CDR3 DNA reads as TGTGCCAGCAGGGAACCGGGTCCCCATCAAGAGACCCAGTACTTC.

V and J are TRBV4-2 and TRBJ2-3, with 7 bases matching TRBD2. There are 16 residues in the CDR3. Germline V gene lookup returns CDR1 LGHNA and CDR2 YNFKEQ. With 0 bases clipped from V and 0 bases from J, the junction kept 3 bases outside the gene matches. The CDR3 loop reads CASSQDREGSTDTQYF. CDR3 DNA: TGTGCCAGCAGCCAAGATAGGGAGGGGAGCACAGATACGCAGTATTTT.

This clone was counted a few times. The V and J genes are TRBV27 and TRBJ2-7; 13 nucleotides agree with TRBD2. CDR1 and CDR2 (germline): MNHEY, SMNVEV (reference sequence). With V trimmed by 5 bases and J by 5 bases, 9 bases remained unmatched. There are 16 residues in the CDR3. DNA of the CDR3: TGTGCCAGCAGTCCAGGACTAGCGGGAGAACGTAACGAGCAGTACTTC. Protein sequence: CASSPGLAGERNEQYF.

The rearrangement uses TRBV6-6 and TRBJ2-7; a weak D match, TRBD2 (6 bases). Germline CDR1 MNHNY, CDR2 SVGAGI (reference sequence). The CDR3 spans 14 residues. Between the trimmed V and J ends, which lost 8 bases and 0 bases, there was a span of 14 bases. CDR3: CASGPRGSSYEQYF. The CDR3 region has the DNA TGTGCCAGCGGCCCGCGGGGAAGCTCCTACGAGCAGTACTTC.

The V and J genes are TRBV4-1 and TRBJ2-7; D is unresolved. The CDR3 contains 16 residues. Trimming left V 1 base short and J 5 bases short, with 18 bases between. Germline V gene data show CDR1 as MGHRA and CDR2 as YSYEKL. The DNA for the CDR3 is TGCGCCAGCAGCCAAGGGGCTTGGCACCCAAGGAACGAGCAGTACTTC. Amino acid sequence: CASSQGAWHPRNEQYF.

On this clone: Other nucleotide sequences in the sample specify the same CDR3. This sequence joins TRBV5-4 and TRBJ2-1, with D uncertain. CDR1 is SGHNT, CDR2 YYREEE, per germline (reference sequence). The CDR3 is 15 amino acids. With 0 bases removed from V and 3 bases from J, the gap between germline ends came to 10 bases. The CDR3 nucleotides are TGTGCCAGCAGCTTGGGCTCAGCAAGCTACAATGAGCAGTTCTTC. Its protein product is CASSLGSASYNEQFF.

The J gene is TRBJ2-1, the V gene TRBV6-5; D is unresolved. V lost 3 bases and J lost 6, with 15 bases in between. Germline CDR1 MNHEY, CDR2 SVGAGI. The CDR3 contains 15 residues. CDR3 bases: TGTGCCAGCAGTTATAACAGTCGCCTCCTCAATGAGCAGTTCTTC. Translated: CASSYNSRLLNEQFF.